This TCR beta chain was documented in a study of T-cell memory formation after mild COVID-19. One entry per CDR3 protein results from TCRdb running MiXCR on the 5' RACE reads. The sample lists about 470,000 distinct CDR3 sequences; around a sixth were seen once. General observations from the study: SARS-CoV-2 specificity of second-wave clones peaking day 37 was unconfirmed. CD4+ clones that contracted lay mainly in CM and EM; CD8+ ones lay in EMRA.

Germline assignment: CDR1 DFQATT and CDR2 SNEGSKA (reference sequence). The V end lost 6 bases, the J end lost 0 bases, and 9 bases lay between the germline ends. The CDR3 extends over 13 amino acids. Details on this clonotype: Its antigen is not known.

J is TRBJ1-5 and V is TRBV20-1; D is unclear. Sequenced input: PBMCs or a T cell subset sorted from them (not recorded which). The TCR sequence derives from an adult woman who had mild COVID-19 (a few samples of this study predate the infection). Cell type and time point are not known. CDR3 in amino acids: CSAPPGSNQPQHF. The CDR3 DNA follows: TGCAGTGCACCCCCGGGTAGCAATCAGCCCCAGCATTTT.